This T cell receptor (beta chain) came from a study of CD8+ T cells in alopecia areata. Study-wide background: Each day, treated patients took oral tofacitinib twice, at 5 to 10 mg per dose. General observations from the study: Possibly as an HLA-related effect, TCR sharing across patients appeared less clear than in mice.

A note on this clone: The antigen remains undetermined. Distinct nucleotide sequences in the sample also encode this CDR3.

Extracted from the samples, RNA was reverse transcribed into cDNA to serve as the sequencing template. The protocol was immunoSEQ multiplex PCR, while the TCRdb copy is restricted to in-frame clones and leaves out a portion. The sample holds 220,000 or so clones, more than 45% seen once. PBMCs served as the source from which CD4+ and CD8+ T cells were sorted. This sequence originates from a human donor with alopecia areata. The starting material was CD4+ T cells sorted from blood, obtained at week 0.

DNA for the CDR3: TGCAGCGTTGAATCAGGCGTGAACACTGAAGCTTTCTTT. This encodes CSVESGVNTEAFF. V is TRBV29-1 and J is TRBJ1-1, with no clear D. The CDR3 covers 13 residues. Trimming took 2 bases from V and 0 from J, leaving 7 bases between them. CDR1 SQVTM and CDR2 ANQGSEA come from the germline V gene.